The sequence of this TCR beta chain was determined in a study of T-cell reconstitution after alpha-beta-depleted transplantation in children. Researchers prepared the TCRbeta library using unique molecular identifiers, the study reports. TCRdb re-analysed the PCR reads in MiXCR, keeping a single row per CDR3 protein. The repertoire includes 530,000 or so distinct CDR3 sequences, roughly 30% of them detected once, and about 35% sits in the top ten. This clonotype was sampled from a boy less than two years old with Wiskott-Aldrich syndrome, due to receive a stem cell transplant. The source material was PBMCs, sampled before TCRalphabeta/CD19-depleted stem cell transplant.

Here the CDR3 reads CASRYRGPSRAGEKLFF. DNA for the CDR3: TGTGCCAGCAGATATAGGGGACCAAGCAGGGCGGGCGAAAAACTGTTTTTT. V usage is TRBV7-2 and J usage is TRBJ1-4; weak D call: TRBD1 (5 bases). CDR1 SGHTA and CDR2 FQGNSA come from the germline V gene. V was pared by 6 bases and J by 8 bases, with 25 bases between. This CDR3 comprises 17 residues. The whole variable domain, remainder taken from reference TRBV7-2 and TRBJ1-4, is GAGVSQSPSNKVTEKGKDVELRCDPISGHTALYWYRQSLGQGLEFLIYFQGNSAPDKSGLPSDRFSAERTGGSVSTLTIQRTQQEDSAVYLCASRYRGPSRAGEKLFFGSGTQLSVL.